These 5 T cell receptor beta chains were all obtained from the same sample, sequenced in a study of blood T cell repertoires in COVID-19. Sequencing used immunoSEQ multiplex PCR; TCRdb keeps in-frame clones, though not all of them. Of about 63,000 clones in the sample, 79% were seen once. Sequencing input: peripheral blood. These receptors were obtained from a human donor in a cohort sampled during active COVID-19.

The V and J genes are TRBV29-1 and TRBJ2-1; D ambiguous. There are 10 residues in the CDR3. Trimming took off 7 bases at V and 6 bases at J, with 7 bases between the two ends. Germline CDR1 reads SQVTM; CDR2 reads ANQGSEA. CDR3 residues: CSARSNEQFF. The CDR3 DNA follows: TGCAGCGCGCGGAGCAATGAGCAGTTCTTC.

This sequence joins TRBV7-3 and TRBJ2-2; 8 nucleotides line up with TRBD1. CDR3 length: 15 residues. Trimming took 5 bases from V and 7 from J; bases not matched to a gene: 9. CDR1 is SGHTA and CDR2 is FQGTGA in the germline V gene. CDR3 protein: CASSPRQGAVGELFF. The CDR3 bases are TGTGCCAGCAGCCCCCGCCAGGGGGCGGTCGGGGAGCTGTTTTTT.

The chain carries TRBV5-1 and TRBJ2-2, with 7 nucleotides matching TRBD2. This CDR3 spans 16 amino acids. Trimming took 6 bases from V and 6 from J; bases not matched to a gene: 14. CDR1 and CDR2 (germline): SGHRS, YFSETQ. The CDR3: CASTNLDGRKAGELFF. The CDR3 DNA is TGCGCCAGCACCAACCTTGACGGGAGGAAGGCCGGGGAGCTGTTTTTT.

This chain joins TRBV9 and TRBJ2-5; D possibly corresponds to TRBD2 (6 bases). The CDR3 runs 15 residues. The germline V gene has CDR1 SGDLS and CDR2 YYNGEE. Trimming cost V 1 base and J 2 bases, with 12 bases left between them. CDR3 nucleotide sequence: TGTGCCAGCAGCGTATTCGGGACTCCACAAGAGACCCAGTACTTC. It yields the protein CASSVFGTPQETQYF.

This chain links TRBV29-1 with TRBJ1-1; the D gene is possibly TRBD1 (5 bases). The CDR3 is 11 amino acids. CDR1 is SQVTM and CDR2 is ANQGSEA in the germline V gene. Trimming took off 4 bases at V and 3 bases at J, with 6 bases between the two ends. The CDR3 protein is CSVGGDTEAFF. The CDR3 nucleotides read TGCAGCGTTGGGGGGGACACTGAAGCTTTCTTT.